This entry is about one TCR beta chain. The target of this receptor is not known. Base qualities are not provided; no much larger clone lies one nucleotide away. This specimen belongs to a study of blood T cells in healthy people across ages (dated by TCRdb to 2014 to 2015). At the level of the whole study: In model experiments, roughly one uniquely barcoded TCR beta cDNA molecule per two T cells was captured by template switching. Two additional independent replicas of 1 million unique cDNA reads from the same blood draw were analyzed for two donors (one aged 18 to 30 and one aged 80 or older). To avoid experimental bias, donors of different ages were spread randomly across the sequencing lanes. The donors were split into four age groups: young (average around 15 years), middle-aged (about 40), aged (62) and long-lived (under 90). The study measured age-related changes in TCR beta repertoire diversity using deep sequencing normalized with unique cDNA molecular identifiers. General findings and caveats noted by the study authors: Because the CMV infection status of the donors was unknown, age-related changes in expanded clonotypes may potentially have been confounded. A strong correlation was found between observed TCR beta diversity and the percentage of naive T cells measured by flow cytometry. Since profiling was done on bulk unsorted PBMCs, naive and antigen-experienced compartments could not be conclusively compared. The long-lived group showed more naive CD4+ T cells, fewer expanded clones and increased TCR diversity than the aged group, suggesting age selection. As age increased, observed TCR beta diversity per million T cells dropped in a roughly linear way, and a significant reduction was already evident by age 40. Total diversity estimates from one million sequenced T cells were considered lower bounds and underestimates.

Systemically healthy Caucasian individuals from Russia, 35 to 50 in total and aged 6 to 90 years, were included as donors. Each donor gave ten milliliters of peripheral blood, drawn into EDTA-treated Vacutainer tubes. Ficoll-Paque density-gradient centrifugation was used to isolate PBMCs, with at least 7 million per sample. Total RNA, at least 5 micrograms per sample, was extracted from PBMCs with Trizol reagent. For every donor, an aliquot of PBMCs went through flow cytometry to measure the percentages of naive CD45RAhigh/CD27high T cells. CDR1 is given as SGHRS and CDR2 as YFSETQ, both from the germline V gene. The CDR3 spans 15 residues, from the cysteine through the phenylalanine. Of all the DNA, just the CDR3 is kept, 45 bases in frame from base 1. Trimming accounts for 7 bases at V and 7 bases at J, while the number of junction bases matched to no gene is 13. Receptor amplification or capture employed 5' RACE. The reads were generated on an Illumina HiSeq 2500. A second PCR of 7 to 11 cycles was performed with a sample-barcoded 5' primer and a J-beta primer mix. A template-switch 5' adaptor carrying 12 random nucleotides introduced a unique molecular identifier onto each TCR beta cDNA molecule. Each sample yielded at least 3 million CDR3-containing paired-end reads. First-strand cDNA synthesis was performed from all RNA using the Mint cDNA synthesis kit, with priming by a TRBC-specific oligonucleotide. After uracil-DNA glycosylase treatment, a first 18-cycle PCR used universal primers M1SS and BC2_uni_R on all cDNA. As for how the authors treated the data: For normalization, 1 million high-quality reads, each with a distinct molecular identifier, were randomly selected from each sample. Instead of being binned into consensus sequences, reads with shared molecular identifiers were discarded. MiTCR, set to a Q25 quality threshold and the strictest error-elimination algorithm, was used for CDR3 identification, clonotype clustering and error correction. A nonparametric unseen species model using Euler transformation provided a lower-bound estimate of total TCR beta diversity. TCRdb cleaned the public reads at Q25 with fastp, built clones with MiXCR and kept in-frame beta chains. Rows are combined by CDR3 protein, so each entry shows the most common genes and DNA. TCRdb, rather than the study authors, made the V and J calls. The sample table holds over 950,000 distinct CDR3 sequences, of which just over 50% were seen once. Of the sample, roughly a fifth is held by the ten largest clones.

The receptor chain draws on TRBV5-1 and TRBJ1-2, and TRBD1 matches 10 of the central bases. The clonotype comes from a woman aged 55-70 years in good health. The sequencing sample was made of blood. The sequence in DNA is TGCGCCAGCGGCCCCTCCAGGGACAGGGGATCTGGCTACACCTTC. It codes for CASGPSRDRGSGYTF.